These 20 T cell receptor beta chains share one sample of origin, sequenced in a study of blood T cell repertoires in COVID-19. Some clones are missing from TCRdb's copy, which holds only in-frame ones; the method was immunoSEQ multiplex PCR. The data contain about 59,000 clones, approximately 80% of them seen just once; the ten biggest clones take up approximately 3.5%. The sequenced sample was peripheral blood. Receptor source: a woman aged 80 or older with acute or convalescent COVID-19.

This clone showed up just a few times. The chain combines TRBV6-2 or TRBV6-3 with TRBJ2-2; D gene ambiguous. The CDR3 has 14 amino acids. V was clipped by 2 bases and J by 2 bases, with 6 bases between them. Germline V gene sequence: CDR1 MNHEY, CDR2 SVGEGT. The CDR3 DNA reads TGTGCCAGCAGTTACGACAAAAACACCGGGGAGCTGTTTTTT. It yields the protein CASSYDKNTGELFF.

The CDR3 bases are TGTGCCAGCACCAGCGCGTCGAGTTGGGAAAAACTGTTTTTT. Residues: CASTSASSWEKLFF. This rearrangement joins TRBV28 to TRBJ1-4; D ambiguous. V was cut by 7 bases and J by 8 bases, with 17 bases left in between. The CDR3 extends over 14 amino acids. The germline CDR1 and CDR2 sequences are MDHEN and SYDVKM.

This clone has only one observation. The rearrangement joins TRBV28 to TRBJ2-1; TRBD1 matches 10 bases. In germline, CDR1 is MDHEN, CDR2 SYDVKM. The CDR3 covers 14 residues. V shed 6 bases and J 5 bases; nucleotides not matched to a gene: 4. CDR3 DNA sequence: TGTGCCAGCAGGCGGGACAGGGGTAACAATGAGCAGTTCTTC. This gives the protein CASRRDRGNNEQFF.

The chain links TRBV11-2 to TRBJ1-1; 7 nucleotides agree with TRBD1. CDR3 length equals 12 residues. V dropped 5 bases and J dropped 7; count of bases not matched to a gene: 4. Germline assignment: CDR1 SGHAT and CDR2 FQNNGV. CDR3 DNA sequence: TGTGCCAGCAGCCTAGGACAGGTTGAAGCTTTCTTT. This translates into CASSLGQVEAFF.

The chain recombines TRBV6-2 or TRBV6-3 with TRBJ2-7; TRBD1 agrees at 10 bases. CDR1 and CDR2 (germline): MNHEY, SVGEGT. With 5 bases clipped from V and 5 bases from J, the junction kept 12 bases outside the gene matches. The CDR3 consists of 16 residues. Here the CDR3 reads CASSTRTTGGLNEQYF. The CDR3 DNA sequence: TGTGCCAGCAGTACCCGTACGACAGGGGGCTTGAACGAGCAGTACTTC.

V is TRBV24-1 and J is TRBJ2-1, with 8 bases that match TRBD1. The V gene end was trimmed by 9 bases and the J gene end by 7 bases; junction bases not matched to a gene: 13. Per germline, CDR1 KGHDR and CDR2 SFDVKD. This CDR3 contains 15 residues. DNA of the CDR3: TGTGCCACCGCCTCCGGGACAGGTGTTTTTAATGAGCAGTTCTTC. Translation gives CATASGTGVFNEQFF.

The chain combines TRBV30 with TRBJ1-4; possibly TRBD1 for D (5 bases). The CDR3 totals 14 residues. Germline CDR1 and CDR2: GTSNPN and SVGIG (reference sequence). V gave up 3 bases and J gave up 6 bases, with 14 bases separating them. CDR3 sequence: CAWSPRGLDEKLFF. DNA of the CDR3: TGTGCCTGGAGCCCCCGGGGGTTGGATGAAAAACTGTTTTTT.

This clone appeared once. One end of the junction fails to match germline, which may point to a read error. The gene calls are TRBV18 and TRBJ2-2, with TRBD2 matching over 12 bases. Per germline, CDR1 KGHSH and CDR2 LQKENI. This CDR3 is built from 19 residues. CDR3 loop: CASSPLPSGGARNTGELFF. The DNA for the CDR3 is TGTGCCAGCTCCCCACTCCCTAGCGGGGGGGCCAGGAACACCGGGGAGCTGTTTTTT.

The sample holds one count of this clone. The chain is built from TRBV5-4 and TRBJ1-6; TRBD1 agrees at 7 bases. The CDR3 extends over 16 amino acids. Germline V gene sequence: CDR1 SGHNT, CDR2 YYREEE (reference sequence). Trimming at V came to 5 bases and at J to 7 bases, leaving 12 bases not matched to a gene. CDR3 DNA: TGTGCCAGCAGGCCGGGGACAGACCGTAAGAATTCACCCCTCCACTTT. Residues: CASRPGTDRKNSPLHF.

This rearrangement joins TRBV6-5 to TRBJ1-1; 8 bases agree with TRBD1. Germline V gene sequence: CDR1 MNHEY, CDR2 SVGAGI. The CDR3 runs 14 residues. The junction had 10 bases not matched to a gene; V was cut back by 10 bases and J by 3 bases. The CDR3 nucleotides read TGTGCCACTACGACAGGGGATATTCACACTGAAGCTTTCTTT. This sequence encodes CATTTGDIHTEAFF.

J is TRBJ1-1 and V is TRBV30, with TRBD1 as a possible D gene (5 bases). CDR1 is GTSNPN and CDR2 is SVGIG in the germline V gene (reference sequence). Trimming cost V 4 bases and J 0 bases, with 15 bases left between them. This CDR3 spans 15 amino acids. The CDR3 DNA reads TGTGCCTGGAACCGGGTCCCAGGGCTGAACACTGAAGCTTTCTTT. Residues: CAWNRVPGLNTEAFF. Drawing the rest from reference TRBV30 and TRBJ1-1, the complete variable domain is SQTIHQWPATLVQPVGSPLSLECTVEGTSNPNLYWYRQAAGRGLQLLFYSVGIGQISSEVPQNLSASRPQDRQFILSSKKLLLSDSGFYLCAWNRVPGLNTEAFFGQGTRLTVV.

This clone was seen a single time. The chain employs TRBV28 and TRBJ2-2; 7 bases align to TRBD1. Germline V CDR1 and CDR2: MDHEN, SYDVKM. The V and J ends lost 8 bases and 4 bases, in that order; junction bases with no gene match: 10. This CDR3 comprises 15 residues. As DNA, the CDR3 is TGTGCCAGCGTATGGAGCCAGGGGGTCACCGGGGAGCTGTTTTTT. Translating gives CASVWSQGVTGELFF.

This clone was found once. The rearrangement uses TRBV6-2 or TRBV6-3 and TRBJ2-7; 9 nucleotides match TRBD1. The germline CDR1 and CDR2 sequences are MNHEY and SVGEGT. The V gene end was trimmed by 2 bases and the J gene end by 3 bases; junction bases not matched to a gene: 11. The length of the CDR3 is 17 residues. The CDR3 bases are TGTGCCAGCAGTTACCGAGTGGGACAGGGAGGGGACTACGAGCAGTACTTC. Translating it yields CASSYRVGQGGDYEQYF.

V is TRBV3-1 (or the pseudogene TRBV3-2) and J is TRBJ2-4; D might be TRBD2 (6 bases). Trimming pared 0 bases from V and 0 bases from J, leaving 9 bases between. The CDR3 length is 16 residues. Germline-derived CDR1 and CDR2 are LGHDT and YNNKEL (reference sequence). CDR3 in amino acids: CASSQDSGLAKNIQYF. The CDR3 DNA follows: TGTGCCAGCAGCCAAGACTCGGGACTAGCCAAAAACATTCAGTACTTC.

The rearrangement joins TRBV6-2 or TRBV6-3 to TRBJ2-7, with 8 bases aligning to TRBD2. The CDR3 extends over 14 amino acids. The junction had 6 bases not matched to a gene; V was cut back by 5 bases and J by 3 bases. CDR1 and CDR2 from the germline V gene are MNHEY and SVGEGT. In nucleotides, the CDR3 is TGTGCCAGCAGTCTGACTAGCGACTTCTACGAGCAGTACTTC. The encoded protein is CASSLTSDFYEQYF.

The rearrangement links TRBV5-1 to TRBJ2-3; TRBD2 aligns across 8 bases. V trimming: 3 bases; J trimming: 0 bases; junction bases outside the gene matches: 12. CDR1 SGHRS and CDR2 YFSETQ come from the germline V gene. The CDR3 extends over 18 amino acids. CDR3 nucleotides: TGCGCCAGCAGCTCGCGGGGGGCCATACCTGCTAGCACAGATACGCAGTATTTT. Its translation: CASSSRGAIPASTDTQYF.

For the CDR3, the DNA is TGTGCCAGCACCTGGGGGGGGAGCTCCTACGAGCAGTACTTC. It encodes CASTWGGSSYEQYF. The V and J genes are TRBV5-5 and TRBJ2-7, with TRBD2 identical over 7 bases. The CDR3 loop spans 14 amino acids. V shed 6 bases and J 0 bases; nucleotides not matched to a gene: 6. CDR1 SGHKS and CDR2 YYEKEE come from the germline V gene (reference sequence). Supplemented by reference TRBV5-5 and TRBJ2-7, the full variable domain reads DAGVTQSPTHLIKTRGQQVTLRCSPISGHKSVSWYQQVLGQGPQFIFQYYEKEERGRGNFPDRFSARQFPNYSSELNVNALLLGDSALYLCASTWGGSSYEQYFGPGTRLTVT.

V gene TRBV5-6 combines with J gene TRBJ2-3; perhaps TRBD1 as D (6 bases). CDR1 is SGHDT, CDR2 YYEEEE, per germline. V was shortened by 4 bases and J by 4 bases, with 10 bases between the two germline ends. The CDR3 length is 13 residues. CDR3 DNA: TGTGCCAGCAGCCGGACAGTACCAGATACGCAGTATTTT. Residues: CASSRTVPDTQYF.

This clone was detected only a few times. The chain links TRBV5-5 to TRBJ2-7; perhaps TRBD2 as D (6 bases). Germline CDR1 SGHKS, CDR2 YYEKEE (reference sequence). The CDR3 loop spans 14 amino acids. V was cut by 2 bases and J by 3 bases, with 12 bases left in between. In DNA, the CDR3 is TGTGCCAGCAGCTTAGGTCAGGGAGGCTACGAGCAGTACTTC. Protein product: CASSLGQGGYEQYF.

This chain uses TRBV5-1 with TRBJ1-1; TRBD1 agrees at 8 bases. The CDR3 sequence is 14 residues long. Germline assignment: CDR1 SGHRS and CDR2 YFSETQ. Trimming cost V 3 bases and J 4 bases; bases outside gene matches: 5. CDR3 sequence reads: CASSSTGGLTEAFF. The CDR3 DNA reads TGCGCCAGCAGCTCCACAGGGGGACTCACTGAAGCTTTCTTT.